There are many counts of the clone carrying this TCR beta chain. Its antigen is unidentified. The lymph nodes were axillary draining lymph nodes from breast cancer patients. These data belong to a study of breast tumors, draining lymph nodes, adjacent tissues. Study-wide results and caveats: That most tumor T cells come from lymph nodes remained unproven. Data fit most tumor T cells coming from lymph node, expanding in tumor. Luminal-like breast cancer showed significantly higher tumor–nontumor repertoire similarity than basal-like.

From the multiplex PCR reads, TCRdb called clonotypes with MiXCR, one entry per CDR3 protein. The table records 130,000 or so distinct CDR3 sequences, about 31% of them present only once. This clonotype originated in a female donor with breast cancer. Some clones in this sample may be carry-over from other donors' samples. The specimen sequenced was axillary lymph node tissue.

The CDR3 protein is CASRRDDSLSPLHF. For the CDR3, the DNA is TGTGCCAGCCGCCGCGATGACAGCCTTTCACCCCTCCACTTT. This chain links TRBV6-2 or TRBV6-3 with TRBJ1-6; possibly TRBD1 for D (5 bases). The CDR3 length is 14 residues. Between the trimmed V and J ends, which lost 8 bases and 9 bases, there was a span of 17 bases. CDR1 is MNHEY, CDR2 SVGEGT, per germline.